What follows are 32 T cell receptor beta chains derived from one specimen sequenced in a study of beta chain features in type 1 diabetes. The whole isolated RNA underwent reverse transcription, so sequencing captured expressed TCRB transcripts. Sequenced by immunoSEQ multiplex PCR; TCRdb stores in-frame clones only, minus some. This table has hundreds of thousands of clones, roughly 12% appearing once. Material: naive CD4+ T cells from blood. Receptors were obtained from a young man in good health.

The chain joins TRBV7-3 to TRBJ2-1, with 8 bases that match TRBD2. The CDR3 covers 13 residues. Germline V gene data show CDR1 as SGHTA and CDR2 as FQGTGA. V dropped 5 bases and J dropped 8; count of bases not matched to a gene: 5. CDR3 nucleotides: TGTGCCAGCAGCCCAGGACTAGCTTATGAGCAGTTCTTC. This encodes CASSPGLAYEQFF. The entire variable domain, with the rest obtained from reference TRBV7-3 and TRBJ2-1, is as follows: GAGVSQTPSNKVTEKGKYVELRCDPISGHTALYWYRQSLGQGPEFLIYFQGTGAADDSGLPNDRFFAVRPEGSVSTLKIQRTERGDSAVYLCASSPGLAYEQFFGPGTRLTVL.

The rearrangement joins TRBV5-1 to TRBJ1-2, with 10 bases identical to TRBD1. This CDR3 spans 15 amino acids. The V gene's germline CDR1 is SGHRS and CDR2 YFSETQ. V lost 5 bases, J lost 7 bases, and 11 bases stayed unmatched. CDR3 in DNA: TGCGCCAGCAGAGGGACAGGGGAGGTTCGTGGTGGCTACACCTTC. This gives the protein CASRGTGEVRGGYTF.

The rearrangement joins TRBV28 to TRBJ2-1; 8 nucleotides match TRBD2. J was trimmed by 10 bases and V by 7 bases; bases with no gene match: 12. CDR1 MDHEN and CDR2 SYDVKM come from the germline V gene. The CDR3 sequence is 14 residues long. CDR3 sequence reads: CASIGSGGHLEQFF. Here the CDR3 DNA reads TGTGCCAGCATCGGGTCGGGGGGGCACTTGGAGCAGTTCTTC.

There are a few counts of this clone. V is TRBV6-1 and J is TRBJ2-7; D uncertain. The CDR3 covers 14 residues. V gave up 2 bases and J gave up 3 bases, with 11 bases separating them. Germline loops: CDR1 MNHNS, CDR2 SASEGT. DNA for the CDR3: TGTGCCAGCAGTGAACGTAGCAAGAACTACGAGCAGTACTTC. Its translation: CASSERSKNYEQYF.

This clone was seen only a few times. V usage is TRBV6-6 and J usage is TRBJ2-5, with 11 bases identical to TRBD1. The V gene end was trimmed by 2 bases and the J gene end by 5 bases; junction bases not matched to a gene: 7. The CDR3 consists of 16 residues. Germline CDR1 is MNHNY and CDR2 is SVGAGI (reference sequence). The CDR3 here is CASSYPRTGGSETQYF. The CDR3 bases are TGTGCCAGCAGTTACCCGCGGACAGGGGGCTCTGAGACCCAGTACTTC.

This clone was detected only a few times. The chain carries TRBV9 and TRBJ2-1; TRBD2 aligns across 9 bases. CDR1 and CDR2 (germline): SGDLS, YYNGEE. The junction had 7 bases not matched to a gene; V was cut back by 3 bases and J by 6 bases. CDR3 length: 15 residues. CDR3 sequence: CASSAGSGSGNEQFF. DNA of the CDR3: TGTGCCAGCAGCGCAGGTAGCGGGAGTGGCAATGAGCAGTTCTTC. The variable domain in full, completed from reference TRBV9 and TRBJ2-1, reads DSGVTQTPKHLITATGQRVTLRCSPRSGDLSVYWYQQSLDQGLQFLIQYYNGEERAKGNILERFSAQQFPDLHSELNLSSLELGDSALYFCASSAGSGSGNEQFFGPGTRLTVL.

V is TRBV28 and J is TRBJ2-1; the D gene is possibly TRBD1 (6 bases). Between the trimmed V and J ends, which lost 3 bases and 5 bases, there was a span of 11 bases. CDR1 and CDR2 from the germline V gene are MDHEN and SYDVKM. CDR3 length equals 14 residues. This chain's CDR3 is CASSLAQGNNEQFF. The CDR3 coding sequence is TGTGCCAGCAGTTTGGCCCAGGGGAACAATGAGCAGTTCTTC.

CDR3 DNA sequence: TGCGCCAGCAGCGAGTCAGGGGGGTCAGGTGAGCAGTTCTTC. Protein product: CASSESGGSGEQFF. The chain employs TRBV5-1 and TRBJ2-1; D may be TRBD1 (7 bases). From germline, CDR1 is SGHRS and CDR2 YFSETQ. V dropped 4 bases and J dropped 9 bases, with 17 bases sitting between them. CDR3 size: 14 residues.

This clone was picked up a small number of times. The chain is built from TRBV5-6 and TRBJ1-2; the D is unclear. The V and J ends lost 0 bases and 8 bases respectively, with 14 bases between them. Germline V gene lookup returns CDR1 SGHDT and CDR2 YYEEEE. The CDR3 is 14 residues long. The CDR3 is CASSLASGRKGYTF. CDR3 in DNA: TGTGCCAGCAGCTTGGCTAGCGGGCGAAAGGGCTACACCTTC.

This clone has just a few counts. The chain combines TRBV7-3 with TRBJ2-3; D might be TRBD1 (5 bases). Per germline, CDR1 SGHTA and CDR2 FQGTGA. The germline V and J ends were trimmed by 4 bases and 0 bases, with 14 bases remaining between them. The length of the CDR3 is 16 residues. This CDR3 is CASSYGRDYSTDTQYF. CDR3 nucleotide sequence: TGTGCCAGCAGCTATGGCAGGGATTATAGCACAGATACGCAGTATTTT.

This clone was observed a handful of times. The V and J genes are TRBV7-9 and TRBJ2-2, with TRBD1 identical over 7 bases. The V and J ends lost 4 bases and 5 bases, in that order; junction bases with no gene match: 7. Germline CDR1 SEHNR, CDR2 FQNEAQ (reference sequence). CDR3 length: 15 residues. The CDR3 reads CASSSSGGRTGELFF. CDR3 DNA sequence: TGTGCCAGCAGCTCGTCAGGGGGTCGAACCGGGGAGCTGTTTTTT.

This clone appeared a few times. This rearrangement joins TRBV29-1 to TRBJ2-5; 7 nucleotides line up with TRBD2. The CDR3 runs 12 residues. Germline CDR1 reads SQVTM; CDR2 reads ANQGSEA. V lost 7 bases and J lost 2; bases outside the gene matches: 4. The CDR3 DNA follows: TGCAGCGGTGGGACTATTCAAGAGACCCAGTACTTC. Amino acids: CSGGTIQETQYF.

This clone was observed a few times. The chain employs TRBV5-4 and TRBJ2-2; TRBD2 matches 9 bases. The CDR3 extends over 18 amino acids. The germline V gene has CDR1 SGHNT and CDR2 YYREEE (reference sequence). V lost 0 bases and J lost 6; bases outside the gene matches: 12. The CDR3 DNA is TGTGCCAGCAGCTTGGGACTGCGGGGGGGCGGTGAGGCCGGGGAGCTGTTTTTT. This translates into CASSLGLRGGGEAGELFF.

The chain joins TRBV2 to TRBJ1-3; possible D gene TRBD1, 6 bases. This CDR3 comprises 16 residues. CDR1 is SNHLY and CDR2 is FYNNEI in the germline V gene. Trimming left V 7 bases short and J 0 bases short, with 16 bases between. CDR3 bases: TGTGCCAGCACCCAACTCCGGGACATCTCTGGAAACACCATATATTTT. Protein product: CASTQLRDISGNTIYF.

This clone has a handful of counts. One end of the junction does not line up with germline, which may come from a read error. The CDR3 is CASSATGNEKLFF. CDR3 DNA: TGTGCTAGCAGCGCGACAGGGAATGAAAAACTGTTTTTT. The J gene is TRBJ1-4, the V gene TRBV7-7; 7 bases line up with TRBD1. This CDR3 is built from 13 residues. Germline V gene sequence: CDR1 SSHAT, CDR2 FNYEAQ (reference sequence).

There are a few counts of this clone. This sequence joins TRBV4-3 and TRBJ2-3; D gene ambiguous. CDR3 length: 16 residues. Trimming cost V 0 bases and J 4 bases, with 14 bases left between them. CDR1 and CDR2 from the germline V gene are LGHNA and YSLEER. CDR3 sequence: CASSQDTVARADTQYF. In DNA form, the CDR3 reads TGCGCCAGCAGCCAAGATACGGTAGCTCGCGCAGATACGCAGTATTTT.

The gene calls are TRBV28 and TRBJ1-2, with D possibly matching TRBD1 (6 bases). CDR1 and CDR2 from the germline V gene are MDHEN and SYDVKM. This CDR3 spans 14 amino acids. V was cut by 3 bases and J by 5 bases, with 13 bases left in between. CDR3 nucleotides: TGTGCCAGCAGTTTTCAGGACAGACTTTATGGCTACACCTTC. As protein: CASSFQDRLYGYTF.

This sequence joins TRBV5-1 and TRBJ2-3; 10 nucleotides match TRBD2. After removal of 4 bases from V and 5 bases from J, the junction contained 1 base not matched to a gene. The germline CDR1 and CDR2 sequences are SGHRS and YFSETQ. CDR3 length: 13 residues. CDR3 nucleotides: TGCGCCAGCAGCACTAGCGGGGTAGATACGCAGTATTTT. This sequence encodes CASSTSGVDTQYF.

This clone was seen a handful of times. This chain links TRBV18 with TRBJ2-1; TRBD1 matches at 10 bases. Germline V gene lookup returns CDR1 KGHSH and CDR2 LQKENI. This CDR3 is 13 amino acids long. J gave up 9 bases and V 3 bases, and 2 bases lay outside the gene matches. Here the CDR3 DNA reads TGTGCCAGCTCACCCCGGGACAGGGGTGAGCAGTTCTTC. Translating it yields CASSPRDRGEQFF.

The chain recombines TRBV30 with TRBJ2-7; D perhaps matches TRBD1 (5 bases). The V and J ends lost 2 bases and 0 bases respectively, with 14 bases between them. Germline CDR1 and CDR2: GTSNPN and SVGIG (reference sequence). The CDR3 runs 15 residues. CDR3 loop: CAWSWGWGDSYEQYF. CDR3 bases: TGTGCCTGGAGTTGGGGATGGGGCGACTCCTACGAGCAGTACTTC.

This chain links TRBV7-2 with TRBJ1-5; D is perhaps TRBD1 (6 bases). Germline V lookup: CDR1 SGHTA, CDR2 FQGNSA. There are 13 residues in the CDR3. Trimming took 4 bases from V and 4 from J, leaving 8 bases between them. The CDR3 DNA is TGTGCCAGCAGCTATGACAGGAATCAGCCCCAGCATTTT. It yields the protein CASSYDRNQPQHF. Full variable domain (outside the CDR3, taken from reference TRBV7-2 and TRBJ1-5): GAGVSQSPSNKVTEKGKDVELRCDPISGHTALYWYRQSLGQGLEFLIYFQGNSAPDKSGLPSDRFSAERTGGSVSTLTIQRTQQEDSAVYLCASSYDRNQPQHFGDGTRLSIL.

This clone was found a few times. CDR3 nucleotides: TGTGCCAGCAGCCCCTCGGGCGGACTCACGCACGGGCGGGATACGCAGTATTTT. Amino acids: CASSPSGGLTHGRDTQYF. The chain recombines TRBV7-3 with TRBJ2-3, with D possibly matching TRBD2 (5 bases). The CDR3 contains 18 residues. V lost 5 bases and J 6 bases, leaving 27 bases between the germline ends. CDR1 is SGHTA, CDR2 FQGTGA, per germline.

This clone was seen only a few times. This chain links TRBV4-2 with TRBJ2-7; TRBD2 matches at 7 bases. The J segment lost 0 bases and the V segment lost 2 bases, leaving 10 bases of the junction unmatched. Germline CDR1 reads LGHNA; CDR2 reads YNFKEQ. This CDR3 region has 17 residues. CDR3 region: CASSQIIGAGSSYEQYF. CDR3 nucleotide sequence: TGTGCCAGCAGCCAAATTATTGGAGCGGGGAGCTCCTACGAGCAGTACTTC.

This clone was seen a few times. The rearrangement joins TRBV4-3 to TRBJ2-3; 8 bases are shared with TRBD2. Trimming took 3 bases from V and 1 from J; bases not matched to a gene: 9. CDR1 is LGHNA, CDR2 YSLEER, per germline. The CDR3 is 17 residues long. The CDR3 region has the DNA TGCGCCAGCAGCCACCACGACTGGCGGGGGGGCACAGATACGCAGTATTTT. Translated: CASSHHDWRGGTDTQYF.

This clone appeared a few times. Written as DNA, the CDR3 is TGTGCCAGCAGTGACCCAGGGGATACCTACGAGCAGTACTTC. As protein: CASSDPGDTYEQYF. The chain combines TRBV2 with TRBJ2-7, with D perhaps TRBD1 (6 bases). The CDR3 is 14 residues long. Germline V gene lookup returns CDR1 SNHLY and CDR2 FYNNEI. Trimming took 3 bases from V and 2 from J, leaving 11 bases between them.

This clone was seen a few times. The chain recombines TRBV2 with TRBJ2-7; 9 bases fit TRBD2. Germline V gene sequence: CDR1 SNHLY, CDR2 FYNNEI. The J segment lost 4 bases and the V segment lost 8 bases, leaving 0 bases of the junction unmatched. The CDR3 runs 11 residues. CDR3 coding DNA: TGTGCCAGCCTAGCGGGATACGAGCAGTACTTC. Residues: CASLAGYEQYF.

The DNA for the CDR3 is TGTGCCAGCAGCCCAGTGGACTACCTCTACGAGCAGTACTTC. Residues: CASSPVDYLYEQYF. V gene TRBV11-2 combines with J gene TRBJ2-7; possibly TRBD2 for D (6 bases). Germline CDR1 and CDR2: SGHAT and FQNNGV. Trimming left V 5 bases short and J 3 bases short, with 14 bases between. The CDR3 sequence is 14 residues long.

This clone was seen more than once but under ten times. This chain joins TRBV7-9 and TRBJ2-7, with D possibly being TRBD1 (6 bases). Germline CDR1 and CDR2: SEHNR and FQNEAQ (reference sequence). CDR3 size: 13 residues. V was pared by 1 base and J by 5 bases, with 9 bases between. The CDR3 coding sequence is TGTGCCAGCAGCTTAGTGGGGGCGAACGAGCAGTACTTC. It codes for CASSLVGANEQYF. Full variable domain (remainder filled in from reference TRBV7-9 and TRBJ2-7): DTGVSQNPRHKITKRGQNVTFRCDPISEHNRLYWYRQTLGQGPEFLTYFQNEAQLEKSRLLSDRFSAERPKGSFSTLEIQRTEQGDSAMYLCASSLVGANEQYFGPGTRLTVT.

V gene TRBV29-1 combines with J gene TRBJ2-2, with D possibly being TRBD1 (5 bases). V was cut by 3 bases and J by 1 base, with 6 bases left in between. The germline V gene has CDR1 SQVTM and CDR2 ANQGSEA. This CDR3 comprises 13 residues. The CDR3 reads CSVDTGNTGELFF. In DNA, the CDR3 is TGCAGCGTTGACACAGGGAACACCGGGGAGCTGTTTTTT.

This clone was seen more than once but under ten times. The rearrangement uses TRBV5-1 and TRBJ1-5, with D maybe TRBD1 (6 bases). Germline assignment: CDR1 SGHRS and CDR2 YFSETQ. V was pared by 3 bases and J by 2 bases, with 12 bases between. The CDR3 consists of 15 residues. CDR3 residues: CASSYNPGGNQPQHF. CDR3 DNA sequence: TGCGCCAGCAGCTATAACCCAGGGGGCAATCAGCCCCAGCATTTT.

The V gene is TRBV5-1, the J gene TRBJ2-3, with 9 nucleotides matching TRBD2. CDR3 length equals 14 residues. Germline-derived CDR1 and CDR2 are SGHRS and YFSETQ. V lost 2 bases to trimming and J lost 6 bases; unmatched junction nucleotides: 4. The CDR3 sequence: CASSFSAGGDTQYF. CDR3 coding DNA: TGCGCCAGCAGCTTCTCCGCGGGGGGGGATACGCAGTATTTT.

This chain joins TRBV27 and TRBJ2-1, with 9 bases identical to TRBD1. The length of the CDR3 is 13 residues. CDR1 and CDR2 from the germline V gene are MNHEY and SMNVEV (reference sequence). V shed 7 bases, J shed 8 bases, and the junction held 6 bases outside the gene matches. CDR3 DNA: TGTGCCAGCATGACAGGGGGGGGGTATGAGCAGTTCTTC. Translating it yields CASMTGGGYEQFF.